The clone carrying this T cell receptor (beta chain) was seen ten or more times. What it recognizes is unknown. TCR beta VDJ and CDR3 profiling used genomic DNA as template. TCRdb independently ran MiXCR on the reads; one entry per CDR3 protein. The sample carries about 130,000 distinct CDR3 sequences, less than 45% recorded once. This record belongs to a study of CD8+CD57+ T cells in acquired aplastic anemia. Study information: Sorting CD4+ and CD8+ cells gave DNA averaging about 3.3 ug. Sequencing produced an average of about 9.8 million reads per healthy donor for CD4+ cells. Study-level findings and limits: Patients and controls shared approximately 30 CD8+ CDR3 sequences.

Sequencing used sorted CD4+, CD8+, or CD8+CD57+ T cells (not recorded which) from PBMCs. This receptor was taken from a human donor in good health, serving as a control.

The CDR3 nucleotides are TGTGCCACCAAGGAAAGGGGAACGGTGCGTGAGCAGTTCTTC. It is translated as CATKERGTVREQFF. The chain recombines TRBV19 with TRBJ2-1, with D perhaps matching TRBD1 (5 bases). Germline assignment: CDR1 LNHDA and CDR2 SQIVND (reference sequence). This CDR3 contains 14 residues. V was pared by 10 bases and J by 9 bases, with 22 bases between.